This T cell receptor beta chain was profiled in a study of blood T cell repertoires in COVID-19. Study overall: Acute and convalescent COVID-19 samples came from the United States, Italy and Spain. T cells, B-cell-depleted T cells, or PBMCs supplied cDNA or gDNA.

Original methodology: Amplification of reference gene primers provided the estimated nucleated cell counts. Sequencing was performed with immunoSEQ multiplex PCR; in TCRdb, only in-frame clones are kept and a portion is missing. V, J and clone size reflect that table, while D and trimming were determined from the DNA. The sample lists 60,000 or so clones; almost 85% were seen once. Germline V gene lookup returns CDR1 SGHTA and CDR2 FQGTGA. The CDR3 is 16 amino acids. J was trimmed by 0 bases and V by 0 bases; bases with no gene match: 3. The sample was peripheral blood. The source is a man in his fifties or sixties with acute or convalescent COVID-19. The V gene is TRBV7-3, the J gene TRBJ2-3, with 7 nucleotides matching TRBD2. CDR3 amino acids: CASSLTAGISTDTQYF. CDR3 coding DNA: TGTGCCAGCAGCTTAACAGCGGGGATTAGCACAGATACGCAGTATTTT. Using reference TRBV7-3 and TRBJ2-3 for the parts outside the CDR3, the full variable domain is GAGVSQTPSNKVTEKGKYVELRCDPISGHTALYWYRQSLGQGPEFLIYFQGTGAADDSGLPNDRFFAVRPEGSVSTLKIQRTERGDSAVYLCASSLTAGISTDTQYFGPGTRLTVL.